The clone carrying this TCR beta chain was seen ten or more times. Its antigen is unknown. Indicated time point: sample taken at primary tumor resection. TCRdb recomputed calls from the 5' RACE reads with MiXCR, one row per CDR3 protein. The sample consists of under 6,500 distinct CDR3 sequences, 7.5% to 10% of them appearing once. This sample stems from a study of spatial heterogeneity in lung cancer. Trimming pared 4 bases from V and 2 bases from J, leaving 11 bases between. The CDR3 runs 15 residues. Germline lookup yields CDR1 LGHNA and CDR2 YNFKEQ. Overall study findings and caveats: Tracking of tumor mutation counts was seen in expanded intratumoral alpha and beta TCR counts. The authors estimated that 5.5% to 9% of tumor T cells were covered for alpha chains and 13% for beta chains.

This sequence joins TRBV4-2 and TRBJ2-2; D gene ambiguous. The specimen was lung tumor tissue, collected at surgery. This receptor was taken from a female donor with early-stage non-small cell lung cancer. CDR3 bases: TGTGCCAGCAGCCTCTTAGTCGGAAACACCGGGGAGCTGTTTTTT. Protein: CASSLLVGNTGELFF.